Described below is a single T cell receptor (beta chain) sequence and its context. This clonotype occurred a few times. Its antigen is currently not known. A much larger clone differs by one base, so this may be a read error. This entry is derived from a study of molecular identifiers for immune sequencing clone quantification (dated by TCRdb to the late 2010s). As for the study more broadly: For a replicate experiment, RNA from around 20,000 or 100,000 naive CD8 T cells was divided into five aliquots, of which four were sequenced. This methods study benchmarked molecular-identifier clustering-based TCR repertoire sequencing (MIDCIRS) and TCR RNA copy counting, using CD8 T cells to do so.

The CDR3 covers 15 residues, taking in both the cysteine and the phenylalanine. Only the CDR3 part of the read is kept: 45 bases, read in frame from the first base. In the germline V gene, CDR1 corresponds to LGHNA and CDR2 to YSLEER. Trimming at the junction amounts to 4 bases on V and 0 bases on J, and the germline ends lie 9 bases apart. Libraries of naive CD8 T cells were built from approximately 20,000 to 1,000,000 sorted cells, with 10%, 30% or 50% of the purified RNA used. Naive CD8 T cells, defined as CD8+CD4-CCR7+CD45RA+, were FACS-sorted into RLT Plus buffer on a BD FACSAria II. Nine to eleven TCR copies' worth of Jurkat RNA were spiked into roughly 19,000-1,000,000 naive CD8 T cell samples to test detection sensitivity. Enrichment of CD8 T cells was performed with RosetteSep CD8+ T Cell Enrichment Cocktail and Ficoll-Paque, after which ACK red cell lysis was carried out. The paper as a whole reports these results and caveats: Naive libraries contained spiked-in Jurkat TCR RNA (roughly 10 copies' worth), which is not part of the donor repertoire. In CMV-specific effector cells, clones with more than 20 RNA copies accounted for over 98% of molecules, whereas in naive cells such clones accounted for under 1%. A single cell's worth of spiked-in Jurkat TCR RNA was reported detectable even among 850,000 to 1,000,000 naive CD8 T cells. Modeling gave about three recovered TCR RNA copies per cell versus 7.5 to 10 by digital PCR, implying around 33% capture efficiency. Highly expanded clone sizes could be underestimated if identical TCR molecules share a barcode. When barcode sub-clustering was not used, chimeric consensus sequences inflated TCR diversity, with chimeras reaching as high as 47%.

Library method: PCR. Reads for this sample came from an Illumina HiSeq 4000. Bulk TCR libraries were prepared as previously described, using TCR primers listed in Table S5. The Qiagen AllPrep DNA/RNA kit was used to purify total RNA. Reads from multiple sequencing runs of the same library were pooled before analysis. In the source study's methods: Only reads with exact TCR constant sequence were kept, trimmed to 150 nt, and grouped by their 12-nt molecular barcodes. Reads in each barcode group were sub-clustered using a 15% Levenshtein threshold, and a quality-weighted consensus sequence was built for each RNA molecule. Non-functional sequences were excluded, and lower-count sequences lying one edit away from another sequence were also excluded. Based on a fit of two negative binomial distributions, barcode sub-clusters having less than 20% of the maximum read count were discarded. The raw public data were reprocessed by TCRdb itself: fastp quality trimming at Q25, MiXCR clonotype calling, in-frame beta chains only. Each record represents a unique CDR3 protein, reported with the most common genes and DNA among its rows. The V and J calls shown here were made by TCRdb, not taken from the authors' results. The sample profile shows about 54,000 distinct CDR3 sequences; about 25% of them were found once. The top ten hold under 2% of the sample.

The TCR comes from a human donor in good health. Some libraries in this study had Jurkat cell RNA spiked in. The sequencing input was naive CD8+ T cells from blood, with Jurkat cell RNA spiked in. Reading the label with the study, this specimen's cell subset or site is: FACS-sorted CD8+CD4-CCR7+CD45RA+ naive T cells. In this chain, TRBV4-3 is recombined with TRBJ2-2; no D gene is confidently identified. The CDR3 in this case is CASSPSNSNTGELFF. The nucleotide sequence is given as TGCGCCAGCAGCCCCAGTAATTCGAACACCGGGGAGCTGTTTTTT.